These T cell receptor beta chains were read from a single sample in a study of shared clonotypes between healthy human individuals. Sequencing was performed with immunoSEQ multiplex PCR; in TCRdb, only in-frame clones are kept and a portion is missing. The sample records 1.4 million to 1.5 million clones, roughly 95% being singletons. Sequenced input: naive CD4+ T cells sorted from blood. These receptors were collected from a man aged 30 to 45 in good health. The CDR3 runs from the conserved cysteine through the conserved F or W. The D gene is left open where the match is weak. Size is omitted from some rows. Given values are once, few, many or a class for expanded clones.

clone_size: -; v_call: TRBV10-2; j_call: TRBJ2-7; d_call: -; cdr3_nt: TGCGCCAGCAGCCACTCTTCCTACGAGCAGTACTTC; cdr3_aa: CASSHSSYEQYF
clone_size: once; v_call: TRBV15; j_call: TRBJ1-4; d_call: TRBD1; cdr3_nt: TGTGCCACCCGAGGTTGGGAAGACAGGGATGAAAAACTGTTTTTT; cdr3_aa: CATRGWEDRDEKLFF
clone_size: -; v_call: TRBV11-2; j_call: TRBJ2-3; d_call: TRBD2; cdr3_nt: TGTGCCAGCAGCTTAGACCCTAGCGGGAGATATACGCAGTATTTT; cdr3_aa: CASSLDPSGRYTQYF
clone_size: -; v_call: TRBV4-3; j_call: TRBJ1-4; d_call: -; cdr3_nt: TGCGCCAGCAGCCAGCACAGGGAGACTAATGAAAAACTGTTTTTT; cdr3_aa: CASSQHRETNEKLFF
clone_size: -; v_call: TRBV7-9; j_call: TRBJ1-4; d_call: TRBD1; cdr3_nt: TGTGCCAGCAGCTTAAGTCTCGGGACAGTCGTTGAAAAACTGTTTTTT; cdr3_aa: CASSLSLGTVVEKLFF
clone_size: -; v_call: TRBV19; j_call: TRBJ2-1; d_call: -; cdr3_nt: TGTGCCAGTAGTCCAGCGCCCTACAATGAGCAGTTCTTC; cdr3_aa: CASSPAPYNEQFF
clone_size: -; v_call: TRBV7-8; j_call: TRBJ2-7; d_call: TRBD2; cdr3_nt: TGTGCCAGCAGCGCCCTAGCGGGACCCTACGAGCAGTACTTC; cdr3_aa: CASSALAGPYEQYF
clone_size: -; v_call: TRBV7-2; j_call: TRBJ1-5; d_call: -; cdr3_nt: TGTGCCAGCAGCCTCCCCCCCGGCAGGGGAAACAATCAGCCCCAGCATTTT; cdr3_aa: CASSLPPGRGNNQPQHF
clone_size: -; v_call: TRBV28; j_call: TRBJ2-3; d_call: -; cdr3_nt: TGTGCCGGCAGGGATAGCACAGATACGCAGTATTTT; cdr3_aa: CAGRDSTDTQYF
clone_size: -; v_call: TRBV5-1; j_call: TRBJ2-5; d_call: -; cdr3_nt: TGCGCCAGCAGCTCCGACCCCGGGAATCAGGAGACCCAGTACTTC; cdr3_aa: CASSSDPGNQETQYF
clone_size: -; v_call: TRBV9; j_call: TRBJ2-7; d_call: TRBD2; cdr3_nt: TGTGCCAGCAGCGGCGGGGGGGCCGGACGTATCCTAGTCGACGAGCAGTACTTC; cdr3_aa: CASSGGGAGRILVDEQYF
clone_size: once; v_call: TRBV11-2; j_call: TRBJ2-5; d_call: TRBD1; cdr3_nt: TGTGCCAGCAGCTTGTCAGGGGGACAGACCCAGTACTTC; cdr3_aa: CASSLSGGQTQYF
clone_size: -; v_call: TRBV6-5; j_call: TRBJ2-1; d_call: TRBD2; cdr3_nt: TGTGCCAGCAGTTTTACGCATAGCGGGAGAATGAATGAGCAGTTCTTC; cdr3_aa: CASSFTHSGRMNEQFF
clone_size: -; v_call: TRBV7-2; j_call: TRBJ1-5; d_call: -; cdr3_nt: TGTGCCAGCAGCTTGGGGGCCCTTCAGCCCCAGCATTTT; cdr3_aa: CASSLGALQPQHF
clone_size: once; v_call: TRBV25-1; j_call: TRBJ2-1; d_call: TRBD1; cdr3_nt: TGTGCCAGCAGAAGCGGACAGGGGGGAAATGAGCAGTTCTTC; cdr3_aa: CASRSGQGGNEQFF
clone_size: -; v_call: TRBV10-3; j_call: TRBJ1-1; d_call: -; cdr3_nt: TGTGCCATCAGGGGAATCTCACGGCCTGAAGCTTTCTTT; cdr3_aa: CAIRGISRPEAFF
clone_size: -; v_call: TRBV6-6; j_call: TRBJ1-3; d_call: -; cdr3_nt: TGTGCCAGCAGTTTTGGACAGATCTCTGGAAACACCATATATTTT; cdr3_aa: CASSFGQISGNTIYF
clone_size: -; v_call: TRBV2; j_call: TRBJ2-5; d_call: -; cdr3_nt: TGTGCCAGCAGTGAAGGGAGGGGTTCTACTACCCAGTACTTC; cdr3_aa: CASSEGRGSTTQYF
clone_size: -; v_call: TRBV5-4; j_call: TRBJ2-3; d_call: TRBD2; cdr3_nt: TGTGCCAGCAGAACTGGACTAGCGGGAGACACAGATACGCAGTATTTT; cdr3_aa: CASRTGLAGDTDTQYF
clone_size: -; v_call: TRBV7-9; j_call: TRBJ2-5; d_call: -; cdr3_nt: TGTGCCAGCAGCATGGAGGGTCGGGAAGAGACCCAGTACTTC; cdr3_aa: CASSMEGREETQYF
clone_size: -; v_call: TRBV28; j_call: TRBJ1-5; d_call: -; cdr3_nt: TGTGCCAGCAGTAGGGCAGGGGCAAACAATCAGCCCCAGCATTTT; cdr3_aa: CASSRAGANNQPQHF
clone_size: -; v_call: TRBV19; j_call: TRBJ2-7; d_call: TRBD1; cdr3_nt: TGTGCCAGTAGGAAAAGGACAGGGGGTGGCTACGAGCAGTACTTC; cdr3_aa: CASRKRTGGGYEQYF
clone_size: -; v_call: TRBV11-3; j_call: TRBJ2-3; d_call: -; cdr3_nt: TGTGCCAGCAGCGGCGGAAGCACAGATACGCAGTATTTT; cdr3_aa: CASSGGSTDTQYF
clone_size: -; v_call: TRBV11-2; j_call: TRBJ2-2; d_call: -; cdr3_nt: TGTGCCAGCAGCTTAGGTGGGGCGTCGAACACCGGGGAGCTGTTTTTT; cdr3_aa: CASSLGGASNTGELFF
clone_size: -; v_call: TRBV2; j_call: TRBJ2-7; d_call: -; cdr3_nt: TGTGCCAGCAGGGGATTTGATGTTACCTACGAGCAGTACTTC; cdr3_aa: CASRGFDVTYEQYF
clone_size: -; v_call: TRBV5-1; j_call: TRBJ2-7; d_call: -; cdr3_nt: TGCGCCAGCAGCCTCAGGGCCTTCTACGAGCAGTACTTC; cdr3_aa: CASSLRAFYEQYF
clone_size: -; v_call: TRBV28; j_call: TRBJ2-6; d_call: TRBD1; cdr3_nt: TGTGCCAGTCGGACAGGGGGCGACTCTGGGGCCAACGTCCTGACTTTC; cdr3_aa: CASRTGGDSGANVLTF
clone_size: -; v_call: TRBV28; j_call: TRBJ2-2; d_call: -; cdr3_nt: TGTGCCAGCAGTCTACGCCCAGACATCGGGGAGCTGTTTTTT; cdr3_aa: CASSLRPDIGELFF
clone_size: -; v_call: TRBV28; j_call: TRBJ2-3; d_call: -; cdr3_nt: TGTGCCAGCAGTTTATGGGCTGGACTCGAGATTCGGTATTTT; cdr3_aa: CASSLWAGLEIRYF
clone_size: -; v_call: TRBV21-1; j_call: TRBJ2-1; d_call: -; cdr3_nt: TGTGCCAGCCTCGCCACCAATACCGGTAGGACAGGGGGTTTCTACAATGAGCAGTTCTTC; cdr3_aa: CASLATNTGRTGGFYNEQFF
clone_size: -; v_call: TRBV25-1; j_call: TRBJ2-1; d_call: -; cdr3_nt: TGTGCCACCAGTAAGGGTTCCTTAATCTCCTACAATGAGCAGTTCTTC; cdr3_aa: CATSKGSLISYNEQFF
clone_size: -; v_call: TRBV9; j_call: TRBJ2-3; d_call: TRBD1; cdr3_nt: TGTGCCAGCAGCGCAGGGACAGGAATTAGCACAGATACGCAGTATTTT; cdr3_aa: CASSAGTGISTDTQYF
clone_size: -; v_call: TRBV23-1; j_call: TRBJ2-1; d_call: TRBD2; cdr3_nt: TGCGCCAGCACACGACTAGCGGGAGGAGTGAGGGGTGAGCAGTTCTTC; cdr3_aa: CASTRLAGGVRGEQFF
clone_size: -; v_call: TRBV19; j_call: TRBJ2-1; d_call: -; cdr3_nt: TGTGCCAGTAGTATCTACCGAGCGGATGAGCAGTTCTTC; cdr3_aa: CASSIYRADEQFF